This entry describes one TCR beta chain. Its cognate antigen is unknown. With roughly nine days of culture completed, CD4+ T cells were isolated. In the cultures, half the medium was exchanged for IL-2 medium on days 3 and 7. CDR3 size: 18 residues. Germline V gene sequence: CDR1 SEHNR, CDR2 FQNEAQ (reference sequence). Trimming left V 5 bases short and J 0 bases short, with 17 bases between. Sequencing was performed with immunoSEQ multiplex PCR; in TCRdb, only in-frame clones are kept and a portion is missing. The sample carries 35,000 to 40,000 clones, about four fifths recorded once. The record originates from a study of vaccination effects on CD4 cells after COVID-19.

V and J are TRBV7-9 and TRBJ1-6; unclear D gene. This TCR was recovered from a human donor who received a COVID-19 vaccine. Sequencing used CD4+ T cells from PBMCs cultured without peptide, obtained before COVID-19 vaccination. The CDR3 DNA is TGTGCCAGCAGCATAGGATGGGCCTCCTCCTCCTATAATTCACCCCTCCACTTT. Translated: CASSIGWASSSYNSPLHF.